This entry is about one T cell receptor beta chain. The data stem from a study of identical twins. TCRdb redid the calling of the 5' RACE reads with MiXCR, one entry per CDR3 protein. Counted here are about 920,000 distinct CDR3 sequences, approximately 13% occurring once; the ten biggest clones make up around 1.6%. The germline CDR1 and CDR2 sequences are SGHDT and YYEEEE. Trimming pared 0 bases from V and 11 bases from J, leaving 21 bases between. The CDR3 contains 17 residues. These data were also reused for a study on yellow fever vaccine responses in identical twins.

Sequencing used PBMCs. The TCR originated in a woman aged 18-29 years in good health. The chain links TRBV5-6 to TRBJ1-6; D unresolved. CDR3 sequence: CASSLDGRKNPLAPLHF. The CDR3 coding sequence is TGTGCCAGCAGCTTGGACGGCAGGAAAAACCCATTGGCACCCCTCCACTTT.